A single sample gave rise to the 7 T cell receptor beta chains below, sequenced in a study of monozygotic twins with inflammatory bowel disease (dated by TCRdb to 2018 to 2020). Library creation used 5' RACE. TCRdb lists the instrument as Illumina HiSeq 2500. TCRdb reprocessed the reads and provides one entry for every CDR3 protein sequence; no DNA is given. This sample's table carries 310,000 or so distinct CDR3 sequences. The leading ten clones occupy 2% of the sample. Material: blood. These receptors all come from a human donor with ulcerative colitis or Crohn's disease, or a healthy co-twin of an affected twin (not recorded which).

The chain has TRBV20-1 and TRBJ2-1. The CDR3 has 16 residues. CDR1 DFQATT and CDR2 SNEGSKA come from the germline V gene (reference sequence). CDR3 amino acids: CSARALRGNSYNEQFF.

This chain uses TRBV28 with TRBJ2-7. There are 11 residues in the CDR3. Germline CDR1 is MDHEN and CDR2 is SYDVKM. CDR3 amino acids: CASSLEWGLVF.

The chain couples TRBV6-5 to TRBJ2-3. The CDR3 extends over 12 amino acids. Germline lookup yields CDR1 MNHEY and CDR2 SVGAGI. CDR3 amino acids: CASRGNTDTQYF.

This chain uses TRBV10-3 with TRBJ2-7; TCRdb picks TRBD1, but there is no DNA to check that call. This CDR3 has 15 amino acids. Germline loops: CDR1 ENHRY, CDR2 SYGVKD. CDR3 protein: CATKTGTGGSYEQYF.

This chain uses TRBV12-3 or TRBV12-4 with TRBJ2-1; lacking DNA, the TRBD2 call made by TCRdb goes unchecked. CDR3 length equals 15 residues. CDR3 sequence: CASSSLGLASNEQFF.

The chain combines TRBV29-1 with TRBJ1-2; lacking DNA, the TRBD1 call made by TCRdb goes unchecked. Germline V gives CDR1 SQVTM, CDR2 ANQGSEA. The CDR3 has 15 amino acids. The CDR3: CSAYNLVLGRAGYTF.

This chain connects TRBV20-1 to TRBJ1-4. The CDR3 is 15 residues long. Per germline, CDR1 DFQATT and CDR2 SNEGSKA (reference sequence). The CDR3 reads CSAGVGQQANEKLFF.